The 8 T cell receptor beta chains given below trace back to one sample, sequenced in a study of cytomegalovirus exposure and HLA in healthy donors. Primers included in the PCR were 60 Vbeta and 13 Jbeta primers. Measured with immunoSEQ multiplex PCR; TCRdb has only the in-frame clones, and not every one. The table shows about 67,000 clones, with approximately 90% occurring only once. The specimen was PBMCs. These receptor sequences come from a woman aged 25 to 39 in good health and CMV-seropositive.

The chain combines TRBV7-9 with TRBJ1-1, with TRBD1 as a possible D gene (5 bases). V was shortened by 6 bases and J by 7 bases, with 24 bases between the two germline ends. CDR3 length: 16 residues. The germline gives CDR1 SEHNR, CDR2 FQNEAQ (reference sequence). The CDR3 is CASRVRPGDVTGEAFF. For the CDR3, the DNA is TGTGCCAGCAGAGTGCGGCCGGGGGACGTAACAGGTGAAGCTTTCTTT.

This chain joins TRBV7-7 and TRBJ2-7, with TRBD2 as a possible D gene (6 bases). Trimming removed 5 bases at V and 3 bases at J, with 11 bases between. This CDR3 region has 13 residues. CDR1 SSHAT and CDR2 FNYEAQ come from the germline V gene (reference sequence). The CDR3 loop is CASSRGTNYEQYF. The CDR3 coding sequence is TGTGCCAGCAGCCGCGGGACGAACTACGAGCAGTACTTC.

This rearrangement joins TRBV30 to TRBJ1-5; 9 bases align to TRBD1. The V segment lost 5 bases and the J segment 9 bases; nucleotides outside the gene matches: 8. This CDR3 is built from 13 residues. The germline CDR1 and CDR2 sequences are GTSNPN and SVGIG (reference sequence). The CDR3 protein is CAWGTGWERPQHF. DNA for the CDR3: TGTGCCTGGGGGACAGGGTGGGAGAGGCCCCAGCATTTT.

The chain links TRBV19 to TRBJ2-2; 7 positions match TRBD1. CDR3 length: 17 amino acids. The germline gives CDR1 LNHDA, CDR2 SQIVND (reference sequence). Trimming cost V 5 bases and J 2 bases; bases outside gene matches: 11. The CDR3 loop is CASSSKLGQRNTGELFF. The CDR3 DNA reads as TGTGCCAGTAGTTCCAAATTGGGACAGCGAAACACCGGGGAGCTGTTTTTT. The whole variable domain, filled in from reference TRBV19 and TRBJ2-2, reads DGGITQSPKYLFRKEGQNVTLSCEQNLNHDAMYWYRQDPGQGLRLIYYSQIVNDFQKGDIAEGYSVSREKKESFPLTVTSAQKNPTAFYLCASSSKLGQRNTGELFFGEGSRLTVL.

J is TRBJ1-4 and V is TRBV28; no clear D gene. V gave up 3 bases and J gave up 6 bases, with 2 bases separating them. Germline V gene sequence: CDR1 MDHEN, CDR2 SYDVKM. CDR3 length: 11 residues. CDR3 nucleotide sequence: TGTGCCAGCAGTTTCTATGAAAAACTGTTTTTT. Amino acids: CASSFYEKLFF.

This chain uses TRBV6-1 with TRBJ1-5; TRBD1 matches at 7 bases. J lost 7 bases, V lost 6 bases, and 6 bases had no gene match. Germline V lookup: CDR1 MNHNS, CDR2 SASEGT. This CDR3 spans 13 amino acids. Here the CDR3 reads CASRSDRVQPQHF. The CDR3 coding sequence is TGTGCCAGCAGATCTGACAGGGTACAGCCCCAGCATTTT.

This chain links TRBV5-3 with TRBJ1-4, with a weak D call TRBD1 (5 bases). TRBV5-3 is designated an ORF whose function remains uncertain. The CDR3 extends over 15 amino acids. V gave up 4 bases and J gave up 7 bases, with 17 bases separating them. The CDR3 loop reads CARSPGTGGGEKLFF. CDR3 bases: TGTGCCAGAAGCCCCGGGACTGGCGGTGGTGAAAAACTGTTTTTT.

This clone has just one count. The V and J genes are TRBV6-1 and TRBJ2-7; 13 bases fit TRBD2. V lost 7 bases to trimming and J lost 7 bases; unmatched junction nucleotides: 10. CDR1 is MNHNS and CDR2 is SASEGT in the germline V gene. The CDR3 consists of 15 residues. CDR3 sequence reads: CASIGGLAGTGEQYF. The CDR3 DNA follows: TGTGCCAGCATAGGGGGACTAGCGGGAACGGGGGAGCAGTACTTC.